This T cell receptor beta chain was sequenced in a study of T cell changes during pregnancy in multiple sclerosis. Produced via immunoSEQ multiplex PCR; TCRdb's table is partial and in-frame only. The top ten clones hold approximately 3% of a sample with some 70,000 clones, approximately 92% of them seen once. From germline, CDR1 is MGHRA and CDR2 YSYEKL. The CDR3 extends over 15 amino acids. V lost 1 base and J lost 0, with 7 bases in between. Sequenced material: CD8+ T cells from peripheral blood mononuclear cells, taken in the third trimester of pregnancy. This clonotype was sampled from a female donor in good health, enrolled as a control in a pregnancy study. The rearrangement uses TRBV4-1 and TRBJ1-5; D might be TRBD1 (5 bases). The CDR3 bases are TGCGCCAGCAGCCAAGGGACACATAGCAATCAGCCCCAGCATTTT. Its translation is CASSQGTHSNQPQHF.